Presented here are 7 T cell receptor beta chains from one specimen sequenced in a study of blood T cell repertoires in COVID-19. The repertoire was sequenced with immunoSEQ multiplex PCR; TCRdb's copy has only in-frame clones and lacks some. Of roughly 250,000 clones listed, roughly 80% are singletons. The material sequenced was peripheral blood. The receptor source for this set is a person between 65 and 79 years old with COVID-19, enrolled during active disease.

V gene TRBV24-1 combines with J gene TRBJ2-5; 7 nucleotides match TRBD2. With 4 bases clipped from V and 5 bases from J, the junction kept 9 bases outside the gene matches. This CDR3 is 15 amino acids long. CDR1 KGHDR and CDR2 SFDVKD come from the germline V gene. CDR3 loop: CATSDGGLEAETQYF. CDR3 bases: TGTGCCACCAGTGACGGCGGACTAGAGGCCGAGACCCAGTACTTC.

The chain recombines TRBV6-5 with TRBJ1-5; D not certain. Germline lookup yields CDR1 MNHEY and CDR2 SVGAGI. This CDR3 has 13 residues. The V end lost 1 base, the J end lost 4 bases, and 5 bases lay between the germline ends. In nucleotides, the CDR3 is TGTGCCAGCAGTTACTTTAGAAATCAGCCCCAGCATTTT. It is translated as CASSYFRNQPQHF.

This clone appeared a single time. The chain is built from TRBV14 and TRBJ1-6; 8 bases line up with TRBD1. The CDR3 contains 17 residues. Germline V CDR1 and CDR2: SGHDN, FVKESK. Trimming at V came to 1 base and at J to 10 bases, leaving 12 bases not matched to a gene. CDR3: CASSQAGTGRFGSPLHF. CDR3 nucleotide sequence: TGTGCCAGCAGCCAAGCAGGGACAGGTCGTTTTGGATCACCCCTCCACTTT.

This clone has more than one count but fewer than ten. The V and J genes are TRBV28 and TRBJ1-2; 7 bases map to TRBD1. The V segment lost 3 bases and the J segment 12 bases; nucleotides outside the gene matches: 10. Per germline, CDR1 MDHEN and CDR2 SYDVKM. The CDR3 is 13 residues long. CDR3 sequence (DNA): TGTGCCAGCAGTTTCAACCAGGGACAGTCGGACACCTTC. As protein: CASSFNQGQSDTF.

The chain employs TRBV7-2 and TRBJ2-5; no definite D call. The V end was cut by 1 base, the J end by 5 bases, with 5 bases between. CDR1 and CDR2 from the germline V gene are SGHTA and FQGNSA. The CDR3 extends over 12 amino acids. CDR3 protein: CASSLESETQYF. CDR3 coding DNA: TGTGCCAGCAGCTTAGAAAGCGAGACCCAGTACTTC.

The chain joins TRBV12-2 to TRBJ1-2. TRBV12-2 corresponds to a pseudogene. The CDR3 consists of 13 residues. The CDR3 spells CASRLRLPYGYTF. The CDR3 DNA reads as TGTGCAAGTCGCTTGCGTCTCCCCTATGGCTACACCTTC.

This chain joins TRBV25-1 and TRBJ2-2; D gene unclear. V lost 7 bases and J lost 4, with 10 bases in between. The CDR3 runs 13 residues. Germline lookup yields CDR1 MGHDK and CDR2 SYGVNS. CDR3: CASTRTATGELFF. In DNA form, the CDR3 reads TGTGCCAGCACCAGAACAGCCACCGGGGAGCTGTTTTTT. Full variable domain (missing parts from reference TRBV25-1 and TRBJ2-2): EADIYQTPRYLVIGTGKKITLECSQTMGHDKMYWYQQDPGMELHLIHYSYGVNSTEKGDLSSESTVSRIRTEHFPLTLESARPSHTSQYLCASTRTATGELFFGEGSRLTVL.